This T cell receptor beta chain was sequenced during a study of shared clonotypes between healthy human individuals. Assay: immunoSEQ multiplex PCR; the TCRdb copy retains only in-frame clones and omits some. The table records 2 million to 2.5 million clones, around 90% of them present only once. CDR3 length equals 14 residues. Trimming left V 0 bases short and J 6 bases short, with 9 bases between. CDR1 is SGHDT, CDR2 YYEEEE, per germline. V gene TRBV5-6 combines with J gene TRBJ2-2; D is ambiguous. The clonotype comes from a man aged 18 to 30 in good health. Some clones in this sample may be carry-over from other donors' samples. Input material: naive CD4+ T cells from PBMCs. Subset meaning: CD45RA+ positively selected. This chain's CDR3 is CASSLVGSPGELFF. Written as DNA, the CDR3 is TGTGCCAGCAGCTTGGTTGGTAGCCCCGGGGAGCTGTTTTTT.